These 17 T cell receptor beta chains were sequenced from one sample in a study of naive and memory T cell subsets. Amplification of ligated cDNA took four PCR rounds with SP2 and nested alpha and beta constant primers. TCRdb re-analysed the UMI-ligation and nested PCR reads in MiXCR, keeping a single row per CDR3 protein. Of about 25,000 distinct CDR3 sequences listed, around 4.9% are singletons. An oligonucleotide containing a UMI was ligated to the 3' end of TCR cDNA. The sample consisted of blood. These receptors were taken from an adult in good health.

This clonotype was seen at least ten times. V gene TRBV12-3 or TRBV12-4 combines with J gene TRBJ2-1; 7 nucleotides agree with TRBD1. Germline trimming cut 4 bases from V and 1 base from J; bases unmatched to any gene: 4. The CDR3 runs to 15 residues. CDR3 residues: CASSYGQASYNEQFF. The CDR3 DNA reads TGTGCCAGCAGTTACGGACAGGCGTCCTACAATGAGCAGTTCTTC.

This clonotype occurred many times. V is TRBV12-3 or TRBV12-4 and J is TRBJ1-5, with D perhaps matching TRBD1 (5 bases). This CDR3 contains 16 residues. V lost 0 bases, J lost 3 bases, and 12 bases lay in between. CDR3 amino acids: CASSLALGATNQPQHF. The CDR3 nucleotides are TGTGCCAGCAGTTTAGCGCTAGGGGCGACCAATCAGCCCCAGCATTTT.

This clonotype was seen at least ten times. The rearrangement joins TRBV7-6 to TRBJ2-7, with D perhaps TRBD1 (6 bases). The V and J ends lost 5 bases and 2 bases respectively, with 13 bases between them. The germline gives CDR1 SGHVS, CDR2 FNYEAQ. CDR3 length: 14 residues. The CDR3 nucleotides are TGTGCCAGCAGCCCCAGGGACACCGCCTACGAGCAGTACTTC. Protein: CASSPRDTAYEQYF.

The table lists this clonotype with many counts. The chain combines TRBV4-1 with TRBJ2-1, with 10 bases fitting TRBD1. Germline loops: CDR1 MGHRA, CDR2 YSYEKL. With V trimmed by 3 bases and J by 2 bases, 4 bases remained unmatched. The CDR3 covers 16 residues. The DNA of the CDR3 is TGCGCCAGCAGCCAGGAGGGACAGGGGCCCTACAATGAGCAGTTCTTC. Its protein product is CASSQEGQGPYNEQFF.

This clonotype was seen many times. CDR3 DNA: TGTGCCAGCAGTTCGCGACTAGCGGGAGTGGCCGGGGAGCTGTTTTTT. This translates into CASSSRLAGVAGELFF. The rearrangement joins TRBV28 to TRBJ2-2; 12 bases fit TRBD2. This CDR3 has 16 amino acids. Germline lookup yields CDR1 MDHEN and CDR2 SYDVKM. The junction had 6 bases not matched to a gene; V was cut back by 4 bases and J by 6 bases.

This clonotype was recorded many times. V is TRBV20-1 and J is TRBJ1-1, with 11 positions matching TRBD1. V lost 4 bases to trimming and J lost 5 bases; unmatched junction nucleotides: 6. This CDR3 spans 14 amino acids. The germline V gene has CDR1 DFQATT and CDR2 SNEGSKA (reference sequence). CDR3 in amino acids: CSATGQGAGTEAFF. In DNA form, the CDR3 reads TGCAGTGCTACCGGACAGGGGGCAGGGACTGAAGCTTTCTTT.

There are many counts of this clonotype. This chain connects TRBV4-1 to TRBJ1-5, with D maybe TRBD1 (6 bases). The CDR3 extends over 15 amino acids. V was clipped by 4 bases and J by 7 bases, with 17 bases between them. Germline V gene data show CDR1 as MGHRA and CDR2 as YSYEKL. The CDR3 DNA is TGCGCCAGCAGCCGAGAACCTAAGGGGGGGCAGCCCCAGCATTTT. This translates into CASSREPKGGQPQHF.

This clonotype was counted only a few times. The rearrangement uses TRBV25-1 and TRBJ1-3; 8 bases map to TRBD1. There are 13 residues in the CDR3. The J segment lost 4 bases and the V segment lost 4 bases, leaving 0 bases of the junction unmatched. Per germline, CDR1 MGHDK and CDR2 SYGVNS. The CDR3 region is CASSGTGGNTIYF. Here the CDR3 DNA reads TGTGCCAGCAGTGGGACAGGGGGAAACACCATATATTTT. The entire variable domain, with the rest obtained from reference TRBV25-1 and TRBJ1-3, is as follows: EADIYQTPRYLVIGTGKKITLECSQTMGHDKMYWYQQDPGMELHLIHYSYGVNSTEKGDLSSESTVSRIRTEHFPLTLESARPSHTSQYLCASSGTGGNTIYFGEGSWLTVV.

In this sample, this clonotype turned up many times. The CDR3 protein is CASTIGSWNYGYTF. CDR3 bases: TGTGCCAGCACAATAGGTTCCTGGAACTATGGCTACACCTTC. The chain links TRBV11-2 to TRBJ1-2; no clear D. From germline, CDR1 is SGHAT and CDR2 FQNNGV. The CDR3 length is 14 residues. Trimming left V 7 bases short and J 2 bases short, with 14 bases between. Full variable domain (missing parts from reference TRBV11-2 and TRBJ1-2): EAGVAQSPRYKIIEKRQSVAFWCNPISGHATLYWYQQILGQGPKLLIQFQNNGVVDDSQLPKDRFSAERLKGVDSTLKIQPAKLEDSAVYLCASTIGSWNYGYTFGSGTRLTVV.

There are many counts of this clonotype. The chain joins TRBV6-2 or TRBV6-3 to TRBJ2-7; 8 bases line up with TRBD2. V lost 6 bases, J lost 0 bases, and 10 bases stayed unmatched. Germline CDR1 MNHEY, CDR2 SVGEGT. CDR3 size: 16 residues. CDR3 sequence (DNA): TGTGCCAGCAGCCTAAAACTAGCGGACTTCTCCTACGAGCAGTACTTC. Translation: CASSLKLADFSYEQYF.

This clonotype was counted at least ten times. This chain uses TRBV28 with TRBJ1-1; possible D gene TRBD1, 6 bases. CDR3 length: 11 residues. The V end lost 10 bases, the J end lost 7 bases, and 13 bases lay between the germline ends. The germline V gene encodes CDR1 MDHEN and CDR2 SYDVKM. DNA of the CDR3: TGTGCCACGACAGGATACATTGAAGCTTTCTTT. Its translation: CATTGYIEAFF.

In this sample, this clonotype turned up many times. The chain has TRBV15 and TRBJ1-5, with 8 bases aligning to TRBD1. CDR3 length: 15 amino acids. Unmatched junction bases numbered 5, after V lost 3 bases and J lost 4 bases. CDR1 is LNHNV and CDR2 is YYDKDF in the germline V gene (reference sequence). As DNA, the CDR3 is TGTGCCACCAGCAGTGATGGGACAGGAAATCAGCCCCAGCATTTT. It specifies CATSSDGTGNQPQHF.

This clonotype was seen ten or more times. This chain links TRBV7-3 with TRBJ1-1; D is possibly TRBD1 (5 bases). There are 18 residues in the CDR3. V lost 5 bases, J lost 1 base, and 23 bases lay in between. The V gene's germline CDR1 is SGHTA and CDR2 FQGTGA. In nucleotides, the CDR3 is TGTGCCAGCAGCCCGACACAACCCAGGGAATTGCCGAACACTGAAGCTTTCTTT. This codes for CASSPTQPRELPNTEAFF.

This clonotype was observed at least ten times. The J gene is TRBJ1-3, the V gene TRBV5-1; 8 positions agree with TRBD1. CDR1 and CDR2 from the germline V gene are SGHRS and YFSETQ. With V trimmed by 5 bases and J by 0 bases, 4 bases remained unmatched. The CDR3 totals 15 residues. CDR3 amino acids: CASSRTGNSGNTIYF. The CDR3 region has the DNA TGCGCCAGCAGTCGGACAGGGAACTCTGGAAACACCATATATTTT. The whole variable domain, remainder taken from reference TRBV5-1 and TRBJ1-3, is KAGVTQTPRYLIKTRGQQVTLSCSPISGHRSVSWYQQTPGQGLQFLFEYFSETQRNKGNFPGRFSGRQFSNSRSEMNVSTLELGDSALYLCASSRTGNSGNTIYFGEGSWLTVV.

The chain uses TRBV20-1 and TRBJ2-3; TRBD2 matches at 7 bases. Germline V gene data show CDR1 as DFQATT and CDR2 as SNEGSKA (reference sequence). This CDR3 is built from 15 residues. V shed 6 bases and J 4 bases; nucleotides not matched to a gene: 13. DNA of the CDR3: TGCAGTGCCATCGGGAGCGGGATAGGGGCAGATACGCAGTATTTT. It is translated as CSAIGSGIGADTQYF.

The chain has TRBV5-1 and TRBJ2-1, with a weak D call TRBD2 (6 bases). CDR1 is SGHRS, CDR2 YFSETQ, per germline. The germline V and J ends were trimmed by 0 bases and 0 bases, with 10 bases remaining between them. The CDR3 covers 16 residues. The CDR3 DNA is TGCGCCAGCAGCTTGGTCCGGGAGAGCTCCTACAATGAGCAGTTCTTC. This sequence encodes CASSLVRESSYNEQFF.

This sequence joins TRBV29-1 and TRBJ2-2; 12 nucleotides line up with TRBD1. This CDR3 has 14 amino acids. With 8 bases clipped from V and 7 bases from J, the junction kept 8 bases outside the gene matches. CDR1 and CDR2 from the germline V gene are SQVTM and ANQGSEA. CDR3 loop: CSYWGQGAVGELFF. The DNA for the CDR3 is TGCAGCTATTGGGGACAGGGGGCGGTCGGGGAGCTGTTTTTT.